These 10 T cell receptor beta chains originate from one sample sequenced in a study of CD8 T cells in ankylosing spondylitis. TCRdb called the 5' RACE reads again in MiXCR, with one record for every CDR3 protein. The data contain under 55,000 distinct CDR3 sequences, 6% to 7.5% of them singletons. Sequenced sample: blood, either unsorted or a sorted T cell fraction (not recorded which). Receptors originate from a female donor with ankylosing spondylitis or in good health (not recorded which).

This clonotype was observed at least ten times. The rearrangement joins TRBV11-3 to TRBJ1-2; D remains ambiguous. V was cut by 0 bases and J by 6 bases, with 14 bases left in between. Germline V gene lookup returns CDR1 SGHNT and CDR2 YENEEA. CDR3 length: 15 amino acids. The CDR3 DNA reads TGTGCCAGCAGCTTAGAAGTATGGGATCCCAATGGCTACACCTTC. It specifies CASSLEVWDPNGYTF. Drawing the rest from reference TRBV11-3 and TRBJ1-2, the complete variable domain is EAGVVQSPRYKIIEKKQPVAFWCNPISGHNTLYWYLQNLGQGPELLIRYENEEAVDDSQLPKDRFSAERLKGVDSTLKIQPAELGDSAVYLCASSLEVWDPNGYTFGSGTRLTVV.

The chain recombines TRBV24-1 with TRBJ2-2; a possible D gene is TRBD2 (5 bases). Germline-derived CDR1 and CDR2 are KGHDR and SFDVKD. The ends were cut back, 6 bases at V and 4 bases at J, with 11 bases in the middle. This CDR3 has 14 residues. The CDR3 loop is CATSLATSTGELFF. CDR3 coding DNA: TGTGCCACCAGTTTGGCTACTAGCACCGGGGAGCTGTTTTTT.

This clonotype showed up many times. The rearrangement uses TRBV7-2 and TRBJ1-1; unclear D gene. The germline V gene encodes CDR1 SGHTA and CDR2 FQGNSA. V lost 2 bases, J lost 8 bases, and 9 bases lay in between. This CDR3 has 12 residues. For the CDR3, the DNA is TGTGCCAGCAGCTTACCCTCTAACGAAGCTTTCTTT. This codes for CASSLPSNEAFF.

In its sample, this clonotype was seen many times. The gene calls are TRBV2 and TRBJ2-1, with 13 nucleotides matching TRBD2. From germline, CDR1 is SNHLY and CDR2 FYNNEI. The CDR3 runs 17 residues. J gave up 0 bases and V 6 bases, and 5 bases lay outside the gene matches. The chain's CDR3 is CASRELAGGSSYNEQFF. The DNA of the CDR3 is TGTGCCAGCAGAGAACTAGCGGGGGGGAGCTCCTACAATGAGCAGTTCTTC.

In this sample, this clonotype turned up many times. The chain combines TRBV2 with TRBJ1-4; the match to TRBD1 covers 7 bases. The junction had 7 bases not matched to a gene; V was cut back by 5 bases and J by 7 bases. CDR1 is SNHLY, CDR2 FYNNEI, per germline. The CDR3 loop spans 14 amino acids. The DNA for the CDR3 is TGTGCCAGCAGTTTACAGGGGCCGAGTGAAAAACTGTTTTTT. Translating gives CASSLQGPSEKLFF.

By sample share, this clonotype is medium-sized (0.01 to 0.1%). This chain links TRBV5-1 with TRBJ1-5; tentatively, D is TRBD1 (6 bases). CDR1 is SGHRS, CDR2 YFSETQ, per germline. V dropped 4 bases and J dropped 1 base, with 12 bases sitting between them. CDR3 length: 15 residues. The CDR3 nucleotides read TGCGCCAGCAGCCTGGAGGGGGGGAGCAATCAGCCCCAGCATTTT. Protein: CASSLEGGSNQPQHF.

This clonotype was recorded many times. This sequence joins TRBV5-1 and TRBJ2-7; 9 bases are shared with TRBD1. J gave up 5 bases and V 1 base, and 13 bases lay outside the gene matches. The CDR3 length is 17 residues. Looked up from germline, CDR1 is SGHRS and CDR2 is YFSETQ. CDR3 sequence: CASSLPPGGTGYDEQYF. Here the CDR3 DNA reads TGCGCCAGCAGCTTGCCCCCGGGTGGGACAGGGTACGACGAGCAGTACTTC. Drawing the rest from reference TRBV5-1 and TRBJ2-7, the complete variable domain is KAGVTQTPRYLIKTRGQQVTLSCSPISGHRSVSWYQQTPGQGLQFLFEYFSETQRNKGNFPGRFSGRQFSNSRSEMNVSTLELGDSALYLCASSLPPGGTGYDEQYFGPGTRLTVT.

At least ten counts were recorded for this clonotype. The V call is TRBV20-1, the J call TRBJ2-7; D gene uncertain. Trimming shortened V by 4 bases and J by 0 bases, and 7 bases separated the two germline ends. Looked up from germline, CDR1 is DFQATT and CDR2 is SNEGSKA (reference sequence). CDR3 size: 12 residues. CDR3 amino acids: CSATDSSYEQYF. The CDR3 coding sequence is TGCAGTGCTACGGATAGCTCCTACGAGCAGTACTTC.

This clonotype was seen repeatedly, ten times or more. This rearrangement joins TRBV24-1 to TRBJ1-1; D not certain. This CDR3 spans 13 amino acids. The V end lost 3 bases, the J end lost 4 bases, and 8 bases lay between the germline ends. Germline lookup yields CDR1 KGHDR and CDR2 SFDVKD. CDR3 DNA: TGTGCCACCAGTGATGATACCCTCACTGAAGCTTTCTTT. The encoded protein is CATSDDTLTEAFF.

The V call is TRBV11-2, the J call TRBJ2-2, with TRBD2 matching over 10 bases. Trimming cost V 5 bases and J 7 bases; bases outside gene matches: 10. The length of the CDR3 is 16 residues. Germline CDR1 SGHAT, CDR2 FQNNGV. CDR3 coding DNA: TGTGCCAGCAGCCCCAAACTAGCGGGGTTGAACGGGGAGCTGTTTTTT. It yields the protein CASSPKLAGLNGELFF. Using reference TRBV11-2 and TRBJ2-2 for the parts outside the CDR3, the full variable domain is EAGVAQSPRYKIIEKRQSVAFWCNPISGHATLYWYQQILGQGPKLLIQFQNNGVVDDSQLPKDRFSAERLKGVDSTLKIQPAKLEDSAVYLCASSPKLAGLNGELFFGEGSRLTVL.